This T cell receptor beta chain is from a study of shared clonotypes between healthy human individuals. Broader study findings: Generation probability values for non-shared clonotypes were lower than those for clonotypes shared by all four donors.

The CDR3 runs to 13 residues. The germline V and J ends were trimmed by 4 bases and 6 bases, with 13 bases remaining between them. The V gene's germline CDR1 is MDHEN and CDR2 SYDVKM. Participating donors were healthy, HIV-negative adults free of recent acute infections or vaccinations. Concerning this clone itself: Its specificity is unknown.

Replicate PCRs run on sorted subsets employed approximately 0.2 ug DNA, approximately 30,000 T cell genomes. Profiling relied on immunoSEQ multiplex PCR, and the TCRdb table lists in-frame clones only, not all of them. The sample carries 2,500,000 or so clones, 92% recorded once. Sequencing input: naive CD4+ T cells from PBMCs. Subset: CD45RA+ positively selected. The chain links TRBV28 to TRBJ2-7, with TRBD2 as a possible D gene (7 bases). This TCR was sampled from a man in his late teens or twenties in good health. Some clones in this sample may be carry-over from other donors' samples. The CDR3 nucleotides read TGTGCCAGCAGTTCCGGGGGGACATTCGAGCAGTACTTC. As protein: CASSSGGTFEQYF.